These 5 T cell receptor beta chains share one sample of origin, sequenced in a study of technical replicates of blood from a handful of donors (TCRdb year 2017). The library was produced with the immunoSEQ multiplex PCR assay. The immuneACCESS repertoire file appears here via TCRdb, limited to in-frame rearrangements. These files lack a portion of the clones; in checked studies, under half of the deficit traces to unresolved V genes, and the cause of the others is not known. The sample table lists more than 90,000 clones, under 97% of them with a count of one. Less than 0.25% of the sample is held by the ten biggest clonotypes. Input material: T cells isolated from PBMCs. These receptors were collected from a human donor in good health.

The V call is TRBV7-2, the J call TRBJ2-1; weak D call: TRBD1 (6 bases). This CDR3 comprises 14 residues. The germline CDR1 and CDR2 sequences are SGHTA and FQGNSA. V lost 3 bases and J lost 5, with 11 bases in between. The CDR3 protein is CASSFPDSDNEQFF. CDR3 coding DNA: TGTGCCAGCAGCTTCCCGGACAGTGACAATGAGCAGTTCTTC.

The sample holds one count of this clone. CDR3 sequence reads: CASSTITTETDYSNQPQHF. The CDR3 DNA follows: TGTGCCAGCAGCACGATAACAACCGAGACAGATTATAGCAATCAGCCCCAGCATTTT. The rearrangement links TRBV21-1 to TRBJ1-5; the tabulated D call, TRBD1, remains unverified against the DNA. TRBV21-1 is termed a pseudogene. The CDR3 spans 19 residues.

This chain uses TRBV5-1 with TRBJ2-3; D gene uncertain. V was pared by 0 bases and J by 0 bases, with 11 bases between. The CDR3 is made up of 16 amino acids. Per germline, CDR1 SGHRS and CDR2 YFSETQ. The CDR3 loop is CASSLGSGYSTDTQYF. CDR3 in DNA: TGCGCCAGCAGCTTGGGCTCCGGTTACAGCACAGATACGCAGTATTTT.

The chain links TRBV5-6 to TRBJ1-2, with 10 nucleotides matching TRBD1. This CDR3 has 18 residues. Unmatched junction bases numbered 10, after V lost 0 bases and J lost 2 bases. Germline CDR1 reads SGHDT; CDR2 reads YYEEEE. The DNA for the CDR3 is TGTGCCAGCAGCTTGGAAGGCCCCGGGACAGGGGCCAACTATGGCTACACCTTC. Translated: CASSLEGPGTGANYGYTF.

The chain joins TRBV2 to TRBJ2-1, with D maybe TRBD1 (6 bases). This CDR3 spans 13 amino acids. The V and J ends lost 5 bases and 7 bases respectively, with 12 bases between them. Germline values: CDR1 SNHLY, CDR2 FYNNEI. Written as DNA, the CDR3 is TGTGCCAGCAGTACGGGACATATGAATGAGCAGTTCTTC. Translation: CASSTGHMNEQFF.